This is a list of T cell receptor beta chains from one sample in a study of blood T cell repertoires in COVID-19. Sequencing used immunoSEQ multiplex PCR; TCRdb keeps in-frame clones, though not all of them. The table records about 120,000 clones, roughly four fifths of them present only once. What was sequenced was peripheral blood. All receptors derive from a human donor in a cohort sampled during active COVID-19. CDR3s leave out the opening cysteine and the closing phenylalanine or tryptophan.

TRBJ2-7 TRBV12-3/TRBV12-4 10 ASRKEAHEQY
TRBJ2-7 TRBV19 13 ASSSDSASSYEQY
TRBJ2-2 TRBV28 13 ASSLESSYTGELF
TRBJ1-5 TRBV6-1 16 ASSEAVSGALSNQPQH
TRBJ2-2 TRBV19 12 ASTRQGDTGELF
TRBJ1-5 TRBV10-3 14 AISESGGAGNQPQH
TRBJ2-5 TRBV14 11 ASSLRYQETQY
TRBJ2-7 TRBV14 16 ASSRGTSGEPSYYEQY
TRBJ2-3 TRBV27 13 ASSFSGARGDTQY
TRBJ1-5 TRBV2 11 ASNQGQRQPQH
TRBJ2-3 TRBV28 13 ASRGTSGGTDTQY
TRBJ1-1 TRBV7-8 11 ASRGQVDTEAF
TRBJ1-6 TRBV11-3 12 ASSRTGPNSPLH
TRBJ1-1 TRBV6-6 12 ASSRLAEGQRAF
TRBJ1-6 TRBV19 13 ASTRGTGGNSPLH
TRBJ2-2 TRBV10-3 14 AIRGDRVTDTGELF
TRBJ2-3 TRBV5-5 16 ASSLSSGRGGATDTQY
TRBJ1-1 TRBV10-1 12 ASSERRENTEAF
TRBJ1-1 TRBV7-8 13 ASSLFSPGDTEAF
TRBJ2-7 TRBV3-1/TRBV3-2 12 ASSPLTGPYEQY
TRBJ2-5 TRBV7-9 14 ASSPQTSGGKETQY
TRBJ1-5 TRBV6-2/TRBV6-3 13 ASSLGQIPNQPQH
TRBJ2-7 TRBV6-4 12 ASSDWRGPYEQY
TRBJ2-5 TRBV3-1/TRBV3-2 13 ASSQDGRVPETQY
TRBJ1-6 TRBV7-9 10 ASSQTGGPLH
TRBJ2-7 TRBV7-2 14 ASSPVRGLGTYEQY
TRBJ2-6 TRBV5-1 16 ASSLTGGASSGANVLT
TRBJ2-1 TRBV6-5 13 ASTLTGGSTNEQF
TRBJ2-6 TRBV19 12 ASREPSGANVLT
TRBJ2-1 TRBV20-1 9 SAKGVGEQF
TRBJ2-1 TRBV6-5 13 ASSIPGQGSNEQF
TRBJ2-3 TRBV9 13 ASSVVQGGTDTQY
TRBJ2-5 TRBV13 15 ASSLKERGVYQETQY
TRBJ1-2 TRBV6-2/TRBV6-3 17 ASRPRGGPSVSANYGYT
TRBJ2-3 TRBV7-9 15 ASSLLAGGEGTDTQY
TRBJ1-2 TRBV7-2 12 ASRLGPTNYGYT
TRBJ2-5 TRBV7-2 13 ASSFQAGLGETQY
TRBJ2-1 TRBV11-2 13 ASSFLGTGRNEQF
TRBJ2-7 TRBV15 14 ATSREQVSSSYEQY
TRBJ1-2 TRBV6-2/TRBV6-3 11 ASSYQGHYGYT
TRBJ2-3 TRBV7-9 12 ASSLAGTRDTQY